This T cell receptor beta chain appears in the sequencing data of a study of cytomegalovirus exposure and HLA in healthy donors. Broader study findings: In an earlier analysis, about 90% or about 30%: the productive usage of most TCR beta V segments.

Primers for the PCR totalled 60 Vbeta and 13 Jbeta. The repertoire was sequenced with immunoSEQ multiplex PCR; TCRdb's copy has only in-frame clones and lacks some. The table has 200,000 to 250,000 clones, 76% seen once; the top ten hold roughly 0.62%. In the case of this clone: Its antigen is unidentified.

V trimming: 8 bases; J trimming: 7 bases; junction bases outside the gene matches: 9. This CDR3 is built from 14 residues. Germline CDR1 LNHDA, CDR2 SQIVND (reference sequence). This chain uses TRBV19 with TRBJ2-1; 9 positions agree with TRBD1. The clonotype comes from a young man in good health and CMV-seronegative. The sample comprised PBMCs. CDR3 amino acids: CASSYGQGRNEQFF. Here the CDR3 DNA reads TGTGCCAGTTCCTACGGACAGGGGCGGAATGAGCAGTTCTTC.